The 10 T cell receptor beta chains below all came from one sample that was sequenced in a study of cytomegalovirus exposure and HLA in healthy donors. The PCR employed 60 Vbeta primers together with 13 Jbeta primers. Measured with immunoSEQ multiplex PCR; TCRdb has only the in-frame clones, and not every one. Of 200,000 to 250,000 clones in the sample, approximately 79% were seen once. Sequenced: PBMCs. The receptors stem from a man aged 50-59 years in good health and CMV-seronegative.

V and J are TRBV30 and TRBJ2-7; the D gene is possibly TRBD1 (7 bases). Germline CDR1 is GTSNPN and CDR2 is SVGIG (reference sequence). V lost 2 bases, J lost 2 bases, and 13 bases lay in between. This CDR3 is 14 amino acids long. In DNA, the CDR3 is TGTGCCTGGAGTCGTGGCGGGACAGCCTACGAGCAGTACTTC. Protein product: CAWSRGGTAYEQYF. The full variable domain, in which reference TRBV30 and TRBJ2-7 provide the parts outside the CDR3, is SQTIHQWPATLVQPVGSPLSLECTVEGTSNPNLYWYRQAAGRGLQLLFYSVGIGQISSEVPQNLSASRPQDRQFILSSKKLLLSDSGFYLCAWSRGGTAYEQYFGPGTRLTVT.

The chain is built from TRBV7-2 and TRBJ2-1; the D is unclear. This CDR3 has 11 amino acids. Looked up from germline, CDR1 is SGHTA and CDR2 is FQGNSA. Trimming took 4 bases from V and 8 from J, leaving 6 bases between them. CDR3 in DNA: TGTGCCAGCAGCTCCCGTGATGAGCAGTTCTTC. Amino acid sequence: CASSSRDEQFF. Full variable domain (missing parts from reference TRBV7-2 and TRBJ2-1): GAGVSQSPSNKVTEKGKDVELRCDPISGHTALYWYRQSLGQGLEFLIYFQGNSAPDKSGLPSDRFSAERTGGSVSTLTIQRTQQEDSAVYLCASSSRDEQFFGPGTRLTVL.

The CDR3 DNA is TGCAGCCCTCACAGGGGTAACACTACTGGCTACACCTTC. It yields the protein CSPHRGNTTGYTF. The chain employs TRBV29-1 and TRBJ1-2, with TRBD1 matching 7 bases. Germline V gene sequence: CDR1 SQVTM, CDR2 ANQGSEA. The CDR3 has 13 amino acids. The trim removed 8 bases at V and 7 bases at J, leaving 13 bases unmatched.

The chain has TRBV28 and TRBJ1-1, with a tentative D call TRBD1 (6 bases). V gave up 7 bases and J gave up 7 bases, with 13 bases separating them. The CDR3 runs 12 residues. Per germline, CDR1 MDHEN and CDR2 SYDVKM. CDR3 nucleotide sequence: TGTGCCAGCACCTCAGGGGAGCGTGAAGCTTTCTTT. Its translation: CASTSGEREAFF. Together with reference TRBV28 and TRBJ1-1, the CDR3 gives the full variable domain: DVKVTQSSRYLVKRTGEKVFLECVQDMDHENMFWYRQDPGLGLRLIYFSYDVKMKEKGDIPEGYSVSREKKERFSLILESASTNQTSMYLCASTSGEREAFFGQGTRLTVV.

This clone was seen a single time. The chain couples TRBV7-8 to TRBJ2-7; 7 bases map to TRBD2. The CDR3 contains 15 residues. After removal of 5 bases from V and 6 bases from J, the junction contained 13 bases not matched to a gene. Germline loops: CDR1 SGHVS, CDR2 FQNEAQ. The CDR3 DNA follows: TGTGCCAGCAGCCCGGAACTAGCGACTTTTCTCGAGCAGTACTTC. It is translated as CASSPELATFLEQYF. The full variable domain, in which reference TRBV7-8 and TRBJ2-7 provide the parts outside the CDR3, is GAGVSQSPRYKVAKRGQDVALRCDPISGHVSLFWYQQALGQGPEFLTYFQNEAQLDKSGLPSDRFFAERPEGSVSTLKIQRTQQEDSAVYLCASSPELATFLEQYFGPGTRLTVT.

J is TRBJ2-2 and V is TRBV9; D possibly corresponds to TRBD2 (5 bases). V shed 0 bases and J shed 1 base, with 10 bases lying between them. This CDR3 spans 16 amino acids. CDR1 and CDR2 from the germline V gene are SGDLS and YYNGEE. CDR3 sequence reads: CASSVVGGLNTGELFF. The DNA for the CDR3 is TGTGCCAGCAGCGTAGTGGGCGGACTGAACACCGGGGAGCTGTTTTTT.

CDR3 loop: CASSKVGPETQYF. The CDR3, as DNA: TGTGCCAGCTCAAAGGTGGGGCCAGAGACCCAGTACTTC. This chain links TRBV18 with TRBJ2-5; weak D call: TRBD1 (5 bases). There are 13 residues in the CDR3. Between the trimmed V and J ends, which lost 5 bases and 4 bases, there was a span of 11 bases. Germline CDR1 KGHSH, CDR2 LQKENI.

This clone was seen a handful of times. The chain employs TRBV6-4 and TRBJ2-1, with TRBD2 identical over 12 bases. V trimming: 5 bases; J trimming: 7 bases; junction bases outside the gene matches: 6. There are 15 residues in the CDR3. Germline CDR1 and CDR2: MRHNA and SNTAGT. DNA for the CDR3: TGTGCCAGCAGTCTAGCGGGAGGGGAGGGGAATGAGCAGTTCTTC. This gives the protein CASSLAGGEGNEQFF.

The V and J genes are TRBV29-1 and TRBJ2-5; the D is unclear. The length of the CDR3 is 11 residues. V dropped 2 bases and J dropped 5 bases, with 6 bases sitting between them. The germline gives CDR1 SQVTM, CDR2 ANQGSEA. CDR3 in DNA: TGCAGCGTTGAATTGCGGGAGACCCAGTACTTC. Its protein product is CSVELRETQYF.

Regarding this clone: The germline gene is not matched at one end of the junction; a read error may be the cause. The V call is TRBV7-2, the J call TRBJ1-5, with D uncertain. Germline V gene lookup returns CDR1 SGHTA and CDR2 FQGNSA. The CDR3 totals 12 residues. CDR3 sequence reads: CASSFTNQSQHF. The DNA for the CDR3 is TGTGCCAGCAGCTTTACAAATCAGTCCCAGCATTTT.